The clone carrying this T cell receptor (beta chain) was seen more than once but under ten times. This entry belongs to a study of blood T cell repertoires in COVID-19. Only in-frame clones appear in the TCRdb table, and some are missing; sequencing was by immunoSEQ multiplex PCR. The sample yields around 190,000 clones, approximately 86% seen once. The germline gives CDR1 LNHNV, CDR2 YYDKDF (reference sequence). CDR3 length: 13 residues. Unmatched junction bases numbered 3, after V lost 5 bases and J lost 4 bases. The chain carries TRBV15 and TRBJ1-2, with 8 bases aligning to TRBD1. Sequencing was done on a sample of peripheral blood. The sequence came from a man between 50 and 59 years old with active or convalescent COVID-19. The CDR3 nucleotides are TGTGCCACCAGCGAAACAGGGGGCTATGGCTACACCTTC. It is translated as CATSETGGYGYTF.